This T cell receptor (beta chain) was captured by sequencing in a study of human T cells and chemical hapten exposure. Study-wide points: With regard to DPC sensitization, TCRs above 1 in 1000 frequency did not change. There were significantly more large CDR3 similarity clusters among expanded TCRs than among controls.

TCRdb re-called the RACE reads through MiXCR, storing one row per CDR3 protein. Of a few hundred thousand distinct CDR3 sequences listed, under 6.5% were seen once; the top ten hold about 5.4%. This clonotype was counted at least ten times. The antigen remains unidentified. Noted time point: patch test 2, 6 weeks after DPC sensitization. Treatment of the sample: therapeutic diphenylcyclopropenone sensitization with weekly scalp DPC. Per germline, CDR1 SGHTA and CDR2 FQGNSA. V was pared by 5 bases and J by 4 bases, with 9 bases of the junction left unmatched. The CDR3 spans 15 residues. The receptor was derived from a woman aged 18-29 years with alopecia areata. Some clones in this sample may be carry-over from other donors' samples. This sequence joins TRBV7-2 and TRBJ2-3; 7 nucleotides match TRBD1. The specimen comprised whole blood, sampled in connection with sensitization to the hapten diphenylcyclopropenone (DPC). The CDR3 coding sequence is TGTGCCAGCAGCCCGATGACAGGGCGAGCAGATACGCAGTATTTT. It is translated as CASSPMTGRADTQYF.